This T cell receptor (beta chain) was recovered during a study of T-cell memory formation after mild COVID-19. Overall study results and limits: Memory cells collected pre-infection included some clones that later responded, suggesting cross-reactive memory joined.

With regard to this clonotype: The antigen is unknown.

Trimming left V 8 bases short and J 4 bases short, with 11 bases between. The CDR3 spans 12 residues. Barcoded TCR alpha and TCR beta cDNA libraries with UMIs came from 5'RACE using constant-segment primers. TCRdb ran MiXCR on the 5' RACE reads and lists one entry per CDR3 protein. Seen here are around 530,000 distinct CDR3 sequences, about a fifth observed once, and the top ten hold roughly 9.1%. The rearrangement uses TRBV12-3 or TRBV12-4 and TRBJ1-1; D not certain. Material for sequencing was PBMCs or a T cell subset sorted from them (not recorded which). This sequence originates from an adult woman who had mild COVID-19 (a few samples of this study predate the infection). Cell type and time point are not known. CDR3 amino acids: CASVLWGTEAFF. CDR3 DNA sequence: TGTGCCAGCGTGCTGTGGGGCACTGAAGCTTTCTTT.